The TCR beta chain under discussion was sequenced for a study of blood T cell repertoires in COVID-19. The CDR3 is made up of 13 amino acids. Trimming left V 6 bases short and J 0 bases short, with 8 bases between. Germline-derived CDR1 and CDR2 are MNHEY and SMNVEV (reference sequence). Per the original methods: How many nucleated cells were present was estimated from reference gene primer amplification. Here immunoSEQ multiplex PCR was the method, and the copy in TCRdb shows in-frame clones only, minus some. That table is the source of V, J and clone size, and D and trimming were worked out from the DNA. The data hold roughly 380,000 clones, with 70% to 90% observed a single time.

Sequenced: peripheral blood. The chain recombines TRBV27 with TRBJ1-2; D is possibly TRBD1 (6 bases). The TCR comes from a middle-aged woman with COVID-19, enrolled during active disease. This CDR3 is CASRRTANYGYTF. The CDR3 DNA sequence: TGTGCCAGCAGGAGGACAGCTAACTATGGCTACACCTTC.